The rows below give T cell receptor beta chains drawn from one sample of a study of T cell responses to AZD1222 COVID-19 vaccine. The protocol was immunoSEQ multiplex PCR, while the TCRdb copy is restricted to in-frame clones and leaves out a portion. Of approximately 130,000 clones listed, approximately 88% are singletons. The sequences come from peripheral blood, collected 28 days after the second AZD1222 dose. The receptor source for this set is an adult who received the AZD1222 COVID-19 vaccine. The CDR3 runs from the conserved cysteine through the conserved F or W. The order of the fields is clone size, J gene, D gene, V gene, CDR3 protein, CDR3 DNA. A D gene is named only where the DNA matches it firmly. Rows give clone size only sometimes, using once, few, many, or a class for an expanded clone.

clone size: once; J gene: TRBJ2-2; D gene: NA; V gene: TRBV7-2; CDR3 protein: CASSLAQGVAGELFF; CDR3 DNA: TGTGCCAGCAGCTTAGCCCAGGGTGTGGCCGGGGAGCTGTTTTTT
clone size: NA; J gene: TRBJ1-1; D gene: NA; V gene: TRBV7-9; CDR3 protein: CASSTTSPTEAFF; CDR3 DNA: TGTGCCAGCAGCACAACATCGCCCACTGAAGCTTTCTTT
clone size: NA; J gene: TRBJ2-2; D gene: TRBD1; V gene: TRBV11-2; CDR3 protein: CASSLTQGAGELFF; CDR3 DNA: TGTGCCAGCAGCTTAACACAGGGGGCCGGGGAGCTGTTTTTT
clone size: NA; J gene: TRBJ1-1; D gene: NA; V gene: TRBV5-1; CDR3 protein: CASSFRENTEAFF; CDR3 DNA: TGCGCCAGCAGCTTTAGGGAGAACACTGAAGCTTTCTTT
clone size: NA; J gene: TRBJ2-7; D gene: TRBD1; V gene: TRBV5-1; CDR3 protein: CASRHGTALDYEQYF; CDR3 DNA: TGCGCCAGCAGACATGGGACAGCCCTAGATTACGAGCAGTACTTC
clone size: NA; J gene: TRBJ2-2; D gene: NA; V gene: TRBV20-1; CDR3 protein: CSARTTGELFF; CDR3 DNA: TGCAGTGCTCGGACTACCGGGGAGCTGTTTTTT
clone size: NA; J gene: TRBJ2-3; D gene: NA; V gene: TRBV7-9; CDR3 protein: CASSLEDHTDTQYF; CDR3 DNA: TGTGCCAGCAGCTTAGAGGACCACACAGATACGCAGTATTTT
clone size: NA; J gene: TRBJ2-7; D gene: NA; V gene: TRBV6-1; CDR3 protein: CASSERQGIRYEQYF; CDR3 DNA: TGTGCCAGCAGTGAAAGGCAGGGGATTAGATACGAGCAGTACTTC
clone size: NA; J gene: TRBJ1-1; D gene: NA; V gene: TRBV20-1; CDR3 protein: CSASTGNTEAFF; CDR3 DNA: TGCAGTGCTAGTACAGGGAACACTGAAGCTTTCTTT
clone size: NA; J gene: TRBJ1-4; D gene: NA; V gene: TRBV5-1; CDR3 protein: CASSLPGANEKLFF; CDR3 DNA: TGCGCCAGCAGCTTGCCAGGTGCTAATGAAAAACTGTTTTTT
clone size: NA; J gene: TRBJ2-7; D gene: NA; V gene: TRBV3-1/TRBV3-2; CDR3 protein: CASSAGTPYEQYF; CDR3 DNA: TGTGCCAGCAGCGCCGGGACTCCTTACGAGCAGTACTTC
clone size: once; J gene: TRBJ2-7; D gene: TRBD2; V gene: TRBV7-2; CDR3 protein: CASSWTSGGLYEQYF; CDR3 DNA: TGTGCCAGCAGCTGGACTAGCGGGGGGTTATACGAGCAGTACTTC
clone size: NA; J gene: TRBJ2-7; D gene: NA; V gene: TRBV6-5; CDR3 protein: CASSSQGTSYEQYF; CDR3 DNA: TGTGCCAGCAGTTCTCAGGGTACCTCCTACGAGCAGTACTTC
clone size: NA; J gene: TRBJ1-1; D gene: NA; V gene: TRBV5-1; CDR3 protein: CASSLAEGGNTEAFF; CDR3 DNA: TGCGCCAGCAGCTTGGCCGAGGGAGGAAACACTGAAGCTTTCTTT
clone size: NA; J gene: TRBJ2-3; D gene: NA; V gene: TRBV19; CDR3 protein: CASSIEGSTDTQYF; CDR3 DNA: TGTGCCAGTAGTATAGAGGGCAGCACAGATACGCAGTATTTT
clone size: NA; J gene: TRBJ2-7; D gene: TRBD2; V gene: TRBV30; CDR3 protein: CALTSATYEQYF; CDR3 DNA: TGTGCCTTGACTAGCGCGACCTACGAGCAGTACTTC
clone size: once; J gene: TRBJ1-2; D gene: TRBD1; V gene: TRBV4-3; CDR3 protein: CASSQDTTGQINYGYTF; CDR3 DNA: TGCGCCAGCAGCCAAGATACGACAGGGCAAATCAACTATGGCTACACCTTC
clone size: NA; J gene: TRBJ1-2; D gene: NA; V gene: TRBV12-3/TRBV12-4; CDR3 protein: CASSRDGRNVYTF; CDR3 DNA: TGTGCCAGCAGTAGAGATGGACGCAATGTCTACACCTTC
clone size: NA; J gene: TRBJ2-7; D gene: TRBD1; V gene: TRBV6-5; CDR3 protein: CASSYSIWAGGYEQYF; CDR3 DNA: TGTGCCAGCAGTTACTCGATTTGGGCAGGGGGATACGAGCAGTACTTC
clone size: NA; J gene: TRBJ2-3; D gene: NA; V gene: TRBV29-1; CDR3 protein: CSVEDLRQGTDTQYF; CDR3 DNA: TGCAGCGTTGAAGATCTTAGGCAGGGGACAGATACGCAGTATTTT
clone size: NA; J gene: TRBJ1-6; D gene: NA; V gene: TRBV12-3/TRBV12-4; CDR3 protein: CASSRTLNSPLHF; CDR3 DNA: TGTGCCAGCAGTCGGACACTAAATTCACCCCTCCACTTT
clone size: NA; J gene: TRBJ1-5; D gene: NA; V gene: TRBV19; CDR3 protein: CASKSGAVNQPQHF; CDR3 DNA: TGTGCCAGTAAAAGCGGCGCGGTGAATCAGCCCCAGCATTTT
clone size: NA; J gene: TRBJ1-1; D gene: NA; V gene: TRBV19; CDR3 protein: CASSLNWGNTEAFF; CDR3 DNA: TGTGCCAGTAGTCTAAATTGGGGCAACACTGAAGCTTTCTTT
clone size: NA; J gene: TRBJ2-1; D gene: TRBD2; V gene: TRBV6-4; CDR3 protein: CASSISGTAYNEQFF; CDR3 DNA: TGTGCCAGCAGTATCAGCGGGACGGCCTACAATGAGCAGTTCTTC
clone size: NA; J gene: TRBJ2-7; D gene: TRBD1; V gene: TRBV28; CDR3 protein: CASKGQTGGWNEQYF; CDR3 DNA: TGTGCCAGCAAGGGGCAGACAGGGGGCTGGAACGAGCAGTACTTC
clone size: few; J gene: TRBJ1-5; D gene: TRBD1; V gene: TRBV15; CDR3 protein: CATSSLTRGLEDFNQPQHF; CDR3 DNA: TGTGCCACCAGCAGCCTCACGAGGGGGCTCGAGGACTTCAATCAGCCCCAGCATTTT
clone size: NA; J gene: TRBJ2-3; D gene: NA; V gene: TRBV7-3; CDR3 protein: CASSLKDAPDTQYF; CDR3 DNA: TGTGCCAGCAGCTTAAAGGATGCTCCCGATACGCAGTATTTT
clone size: NA; J gene: TRBJ2-7; D gene: TRBD2; V gene: TRBV7-9; CDR3 protein: CASSLGLVSGGAYEQYF; CDR3 DNA: TGTGCCAGCAGCTTAGGACTAGTCAGCGGGGGGGCCTACGAGCAGTACTTC
clone size: NA; J gene: TRBJ1-5; D gene: NA; V gene: TRBV27; CDR3 protein: CASSLRSGWPQHF; CDR3 DNA: TGTGCCAGCAGTTTACGCTCGGGGTGGCCCCAGCATTTT
clone size: NA; J gene: TRBJ2-3; D gene: NA; V gene: TRBV4-1; CDR3 protein: CASSSNTDTQYF; CDR3 DNA: TGCGCCAGCAGCTCCAACACAGATACGCAGTATTTT